The 2 T cell receptor beta chains below come from one sample, sequenced in a study of T cell responses to AZD1222 COVID-19 vaccine (dated by TCRdb to 2020 to 2022). Read against the paper, the sample's time point label means: baseline before first vaccination. The receptor library was made with the immunoSEQ multiplex PCR assay. TCRdb mirrors the immuneACCESS table, restricted to in-frame sequences. Some clones are absent from its copies; in checked studies, under half trace to an unresolved V gene, and the reason for the others is unknown. The table for this sample lists roughly 120,000 clones; 70% to 90% of them were counted only once. The ten largest clonotypes hold around 3% of the sample. Source: peripheral blood, taken on day 0 of AZD1222 vaccination. The receptors originated from an adult in good health.

The V gene is TRBV11-2, the J gene TRBJ2-3, with 12 bases aligning to TRBD2. From germline, CDR1 is SGHAT and CDR2 FQNNGV. The CDR3 has 18 amino acids. The V gene end was trimmed by 2 bases and the J gene end by 4 bases; junction bases not matched to a gene: 10. The CDR3 DNA reads as TGTGCCAGCAGCTTATCGATTGGACTAGCGGGGTCCCCAGATACGCAGTATTTT. Protein: CASSLSIGLAGSPDTQYF.

This chain connects TRBV28 to TRBJ2-2; 7 nucleotides agree with TRBD2. The CDR3 sequence is 16 residues long. The germline V gene encodes CDR1 MDHEN and CDR2 SYDVKM. J lost 5 bases, V lost 10 bases, and 16 bases had no gene match. This chain's CDR3 is CATFKVGREGTGELFF. In DNA, the CDR3 is TGTGCCACCTTTAAGGTCGGCAGGGAGGGGACCGGGGAGCTGTTTTTT.